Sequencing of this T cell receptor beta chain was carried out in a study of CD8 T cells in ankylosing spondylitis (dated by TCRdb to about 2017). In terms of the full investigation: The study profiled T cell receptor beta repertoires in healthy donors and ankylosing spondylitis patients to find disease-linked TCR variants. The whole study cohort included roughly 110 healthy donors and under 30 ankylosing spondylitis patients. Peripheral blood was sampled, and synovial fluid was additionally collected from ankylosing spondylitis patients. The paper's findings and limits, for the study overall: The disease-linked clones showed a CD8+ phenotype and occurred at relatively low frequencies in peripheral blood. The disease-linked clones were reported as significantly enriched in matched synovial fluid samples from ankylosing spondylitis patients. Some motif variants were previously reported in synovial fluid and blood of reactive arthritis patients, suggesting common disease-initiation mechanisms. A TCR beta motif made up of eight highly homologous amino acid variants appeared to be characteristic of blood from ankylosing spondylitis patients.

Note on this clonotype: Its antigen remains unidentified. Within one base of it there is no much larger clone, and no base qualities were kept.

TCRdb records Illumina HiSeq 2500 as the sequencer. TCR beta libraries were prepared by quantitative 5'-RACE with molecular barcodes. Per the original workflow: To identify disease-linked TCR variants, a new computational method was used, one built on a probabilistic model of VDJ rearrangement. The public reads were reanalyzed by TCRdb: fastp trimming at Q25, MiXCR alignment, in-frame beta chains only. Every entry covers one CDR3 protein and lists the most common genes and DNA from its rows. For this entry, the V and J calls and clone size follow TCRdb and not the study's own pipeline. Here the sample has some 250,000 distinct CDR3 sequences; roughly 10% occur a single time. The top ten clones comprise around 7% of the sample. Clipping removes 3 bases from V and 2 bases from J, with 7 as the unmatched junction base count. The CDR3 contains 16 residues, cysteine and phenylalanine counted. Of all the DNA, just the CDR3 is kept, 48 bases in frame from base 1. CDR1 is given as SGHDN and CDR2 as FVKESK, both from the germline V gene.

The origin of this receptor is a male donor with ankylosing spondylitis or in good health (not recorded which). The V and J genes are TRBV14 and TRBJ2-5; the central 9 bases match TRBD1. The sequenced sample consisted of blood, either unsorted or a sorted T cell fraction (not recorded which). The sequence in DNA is TGTGCCAGCAGCCATGGACCGGGACAGGGACAAGAGACCCAGTACTTC. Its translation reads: CASSHGPGQGQETQYF.